A single sample gave rise to the 20 T cell receptor beta chains below, sequenced in a study of early T cells in non-severe SARS-CoV-2 infection. TCRdb ran MiXCR on the 5' RACE reads and lists one entry per CDR3 protein. Of 55,000 to 80,000 distinct CDR3 sequences listed, about an eighth were seen once; the top ten hold roughly 5.7%. The material was whole blood, obtained at baseline. Receptor source: an adult who was a healthcare worker with PCR-confirmed SARS-CoV-2 infection or an uninfected control (not recorded which).

This clonotype was observed a handful of times. V and J are TRBV29-1 and TRBJ2-7; the D call may be TRBD1 or TRBD2 (6 bases each). Trimming cost V 7 bases and J 4 bases, with 11 bases left between them. Germline CDR1 is SQVTM and CDR2 is ANQGSEA. This CDR3 is built from 11 residues. The CDR3 bases are TGCAGCGCGCAGGGGACTTACGAGCAGTACTTC. Amino acid sequence: CSAQGTYEQYF.

V usage is TRBV6-6 and J usage is TRBJ2-1; D possibly corresponds to TRBD2 (6 bases). CDR1 and CDR2 from the germline V gene are MNHNY and SVGAGI (reference sequence). This CDR3 is built from 16 residues. Trimming took 7 bases from V and 7 from J, leaving 23 bases between them. The CDR3 reads CASIKTGFSGENEQFF. The DNA for the CDR3 is TGTGCCAGCATCAAGACGGGATTCTCGGGAGAGAATGAGCAGTTCTTC.

This clonotype has ten or more counts. The J gene is TRBJ2-2, the V gene TRBV5-5, with 9 bases aligning to TRBD1. This CDR3 has 18 residues. CDR1 and CDR2 (germline): SGHKS, YYEKEE (reference sequence). The J segment lost 0 bases and the V segment lost 4 bases, leaving 10 bases of the junction unmatched. The chain's CDR3 is CASSPPTGGFANTGELFF. The CDR3, as DNA: TGTGCCAGCAGCCCACCAACAGGGGGCTTTGCGAACACCGGGGAGCTGTTTTTT.

The chain carries TRBV19 and TRBJ1-5; 8 positions agree with TRBD1. CDR3 size: 12 residues. Germline V CDR1 and CDR2: LNHDA, SQIVND (reference sequence). V trimming: 9 bases; J trimming: 7 bases; junction bases outside the gene matches: 5. The CDR3 nucleotides read TGTGCCAGCAAGACAGGGGTCCAGCCCCAGCATTTT. This encodes CASKTGVQPQHF.

The chain recombines TRBV6-5 with TRBJ2-7; 7 bases fit TRBD1. This CDR3 region has 15 residues. The junction had 7 bases not matched to a gene; V was cut back by 2 bases and J by 3 bases. CDR1 MNHEY and CDR2 SVGAGI come from the germline V gene. This CDR3 reads CASSYATGKFYEQYF. The CDR3, as DNA: TGTGCCAGCAGTTACGCGACAGGGAAATTCTACGAGCAGTACTTC.

In this sample, this clonotype turned up a few times. The J gene is TRBJ2-7, the V gene TRBV28; D might be TRBD1 (6 bases). This CDR3 is built from 14 residues. Trimming stripped 6 bases from V and 3 bases from J, with 15 bases between. Germline V lookup: CDR1 MDHEN, CDR2 SYDVKM. The CDR3 DNA is TGTGCCAGCAGGCCACAGGGAATAAGCTACGAGCAGTACTTC. It encodes CASRPQGISYEQYF.

This clonotype was found a few times. V usage is TRBV6-2 or TRBV6-3 and J usage is TRBJ2-5; 8 bases line up with TRBD1. The germline V gene encodes CDR1 MNHEY and CDR2 SVGEGT. The CDR3 is 14 amino acids. V was pared by 5 bases and J by 6 bases, with 8 bases of the junction left unmatched. This chain's CDR3 is CASSPPGGVKTQYF. The CDR3 coding sequence is TGTGCCAGCAGTCCCCCAGGGGGCGTGAAGACCCAGTACTTC.

This clonotype was found a few times. V and J are TRBV25-1 and TRBJ2-1; 7 bases agree with TRBD2. CDR1 MGHDK and CDR2 SYGVNS come from the germline V gene. J gave up 13 bases and V 4 bases, and 16 bases lay outside the gene matches. The CDR3 loop spans 15 amino acids. As DNA, the CDR3 is TGTGCCAGCAGTGGGGGGATGCGGGGGAACGTCCCCCAGTTCTTC. Amino acids: CASSGGMRGNVPQFF.

This clonotype was recorded a few times. The chain employs TRBV6-1 and TRBJ1-6; tentatively, D is TRBD1 (5 bases). Germline V gives CDR1 MNHNS, CDR2 SASEGT. The CDR3 consists of 13 residues. V shed 0 bases and J shed 8 bases, with 5 bases lying between them. In DNA, the CDR3 is TGTGCCAGCAGTGAAGCCAGGGATTCACCCCTCCACTTT. Translation: CASSEARDSPLHF.

The DNA for the CDR3 is TGTGCCAGCAAAGGGACGGCAGTGAACACTGAAGCTTTCTTT. Amino acids: CASKGTAVNTEAFF. V gene TRBV11-2 combines with J gene TRBJ1-1, with D possibly matching TRBD1 (5 bases). CDR1 is SGHAT and CDR2 is FQNNGV in the germline V gene. The CDR3 totals 14 residues. The V end lost 7 bases, the J end lost 0 bases, and 12 bases lay between the germline ends.

This clonotype was picked up a small number of times. The J gene is TRBJ2-3, the V gene TRBV2; 11 bases align to TRBD1. The CDR3 spans 14 residues. Germline V gene lookup returns CDR1 SNHLY and CDR2 FYNNEI. V dropped 7 bases and J dropped 8; count of bases not matched to a gene: 8. This CDR3 is CASTVDRGHGTQYF. DNA of the CDR3: TGTGCCAGCACCGTGGACAGGGGGCACGGTACGCAGTATTTT.

The table lists this clonotype with a few counts. The chain joins TRBV7-9 to TRBJ1-1; no reliable D call. Germline assignment: CDR1 SEHNR and CDR2 FQNEAQ (reference sequence). V was clipped by 3 bases and J by 5 bases, with 4 bases between them. This CDR3 has 11 amino acids. The CDR3 is CASSFGTEAFF. For the CDR3, the DNA is TGTGCCAGCAGCTTCGGGACTGAAGCTTTCTTT.

The CDR3 loop reads CASSPGREAFF. The CDR3 nucleotides read TGTGCCAGCAGTCCAGGCCGCGAAGCTTTCTTT. The chain recombines TRBV9 with TRBJ1-1, with D unclear. The CDR3 runs 11 residues. Trimming pared 5 bases from V and 8 bases from J, leaving 10 bases between. The germline V gene encodes CDR1 SGDLS and CDR2 YYNGEE.

This clonotype was counted between two and nine times. This chain uses TRBV29-1 with TRBJ1-6; a possible D gene is TRBD1 (5 bases). V lost 3 bases to trimming and J lost 5 bases, with 20 bases between them. The germline CDR1 and CDR2 sequences are SQVTM and ANQGSEA. The CDR3 is made up of 17 amino acids. The CDR3 nucleotides are TGCAGCGTTGACCTCAACAGGATCCCTCTACATAATTCACCCCTCCACTTT. Protein sequence: CSVDLNRIPLHNSPLHF.

This clonotype was seen repeatedly, ten times or more. The chain joins TRBV12-3 or TRBV12-4 to TRBJ1-2; possibly TRBD1 for D (6 bases). CDR3 size: 13 residues. The V end lost 6 bases, the J end lost 5 bases, and 13 bases lay between the germline ends. CDR3 DNA: TGTGCCAGCAGAGCCGGGACAACATATGGCTACACCTTC. This sequence encodes CASRAGTTYGYTF.

This clonotype has a count of ten or more. The V call is TRBV29-1, the J call TRBJ2-7; D perhaps matches TRBD2 (5 bases). Germline V gene lookup returns CDR1 SQVTM and CDR2 ANQGSEA. This CDR3 is built from 13 residues. V lost 0 bases, J lost 6 bases, and 12 bases lay in between. CDR3 bases: TGCAGCGTTGAAGATGTTAGAGGGAGCGAGCAGTACTTC. Amino acids: CSVEDVRGSEQYF.

In its sample, this clonotype was seen many times. The chain combines TRBV5-1 with TRBJ1-1, with D perhaps TRBD1 (5 bases). The CDR3 is made up of 14 amino acids. Trimming shortened V by 0 bases and J by 1 base, and 7 bases separated the two germline ends. Germline CDR1 and CDR2: SGHRS and YFSETQ. CDR3 loop: CASSLGGANTEAFF. The CDR3 bases are TGCGCCAGCAGCTTGGGAGGGGCGAACACTGAAGCTTTCTTT.

This clonotype occurred a few times. This rearrangement joins TRBV6-2 or TRBV6-3 to TRBJ2-5; D perhaps matches TRBD2 (5 bases). The CDR3 sequence is 14 residues long. Trimming removed 4 bases from V and 1 base from J, with 10 bases in between. From germline, CDR1 is MNHEY and CDR2 SVGEGT. CDR3 region: CASSLSGPQETQYF. In DNA, the CDR3 is TGTGCCAGCAGTTTGAGCGGACCCCAAGAGACCCAGTACTTC.

V is TRBV7-8 and J is TRBJ2-1; D is unclear. Trimming removed 1 base at V and 8 bases at J, with 12 bases between. CDR3 length equals 14 residues. Germline V gene data show CDR1 as SGHVS and CDR2 as FQNEAQ. CDR3: CASSLDVMYHEQFF. Written as DNA, the CDR3 is TGTGCCAGCAGCTTAGATGTCATGTACCATGAGCAGTTCTTC. The whole variable domain, remainder taken from reference TRBV7-8 and TRBJ2-1, is GAGVSQSPRYKVAKRGQDVALRCDPISGHVSLFWYQQALGQGPEFLTYFQNEAQLDKSGLPSDRFFAERPEGSVSTLKIQRTQQEDSAVYLCASSLDVMYHEQFFGPGTRLTVL.

This clonotype was observed a handful of times. The V and J genes are TRBV5-1 and TRBJ2-3; 14 nucleotides align to TRBD2. The germline V gene encodes CDR1 SGHRS and CDR2 YFSETQ. J was trimmed by 0 bases and V by 3 bases; bases with no gene match: 9. The CDR3 has 19 residues. The CDR3 loop reads CASSSGLAGGRSSTDTQYF. In DNA form, the CDR3 reads TGCGCCAGCAGCTCCGGACTAGCGGGGGGACGATCTAGCACAGATACGCAGTATTTT. The whole variable domain, filled in from reference TRBV5-1 and TRBJ2-3, reads KAGVTQTPRYLIKTRGQQVTLSCSPISGHRSVSWYQQTPGQGLQFLFEYFSETQRNKGNFPGRFSGRQFSNSRSEMNVSTLELGDSALYLCASSSGLAGGRSSTDTQYFGPGTRLTVL.